The 21 T cell receptor beta chains presented below share a single source sample, sequenced in a study of Ad26.COV2.S vaccination and SARS-CoV-2 variants. Treatment reported: about 20 received Ad26.COV2.S at low or high dose, single or two shots; several received placebo; per-sample allocation not given. Vaccine and placebo recipients were sampled on day 63 after the first injection. Data came from immunoSEQ multiplex PCR; TCRdb stores just in-frame clones and leaves some out. The sample lists 400,000 to 450,000 clones; about 93% were seen once. The sample in question was peripheral blood, obtained in a trial of Ad26.COV2.S vaccine versus placebo. The receptors shown here come from a person aged 18-60 years who received the Ad26.COV2.S COVID-19 vaccine or a placebo.

This rearrangement joins TRBV14 to TRBJ2-1, with TRBD2 as a possible D gene (6 bases). Trimming stripped 2 bases from V and 0 bases from J, with 20 bases between. Per germline, CDR1 SGHDN and CDR2 FVKESK. This CDR3 is 19 amino acids long. CDR3 nucleotide sequence: TGTGCCAGCAGCCAACAATGGACCGGGAGTTTCAGCTCCTACAATGAGCAGTTCTTC. Translated, it gives CASSQQWTGSFSSYNEQFF.

The CDR3: CASSQNHRGANQPQHF. The CDR3 bases are TGTGCCAGCAGCCAAAACCACAGGGGCGCGAATCAGCCCCAGCATTTT. V usage is TRBV3-1 (or the pseudogene TRBV3-2) and J usage is TRBJ1-5; 7 nucleotides agree with TRBD1. In germline, CDR1 is LGHDT, CDR2 YNNKEL (reference sequence). The CDR3 runs 16 residues. Trimming removed 2 bases from V and 4 bases from J; junction bases left unmatched: 8.

This clone was detected only once. CDR3 nucleotide sequence: TGTGCCAGCAGCTCGACAGGGACCGCCTACGAGCAGTACTTC. Protein product: CASSSTGTAYEQYF. This chain links TRBV7-9 with TRBJ2-7; 7 nucleotides match TRBD1. The CDR3 consists of 14 residues. V lost 4 bases to trimming and J lost 2 bases; unmatched junction nucleotides: 5. Germline CDR1 SEHNR, CDR2 FQNEAQ (reference sequence).

The chain uses TRBV7-3 and TRBJ2-3; D call uncertain. This CDR3 region has 14 residues. Germline CDR1 reads SGHTA; CDR2 reads FQGTGA. The V end lost 5 bases, the J end lost 4 bases, and 13 bases lay between the germline ends. The CDR3 DNA sequence: TGTGCCAGCAGCCCTAGTAGCCCCGCAGATACGCAGTATTTT. This encodes CASSPSSPADTQYF.

The gene calls are TRBV28 and TRBJ2-4, with 9 bases that match TRBD1. V lost 6 bases, J lost 7 bases, and 13 bases stayed unmatched. Germline CDR1 is MDHEN and CDR2 is SYDVKM. CDR3 size: 16 residues. CDR3 nucleotides: TGTGCCAGCAGGGGAACCCTATCGACAGGGGGGAACATTCAGTACTTC. Protein sequence: CASRGTLSTGGNIQYF.

This clone was seen just once. The chain links TRBV19 to TRBJ2-1; 8 bases map to TRBD2. Germline CDR1 LNHDA, CDR2 SQIVND (reference sequence). The CDR3 is 14 amino acids. Trimming at V came to 3 bases and at J to 8 bases, leaving 6 bases not matched to a gene. As DNA, the CDR3 is TGTGCCAGTAGTATCCGGGAGGGAGGAGATGAGCAGTTCTTC. Encoded protein: CASSIREGGDEQFF.

This sequence joins TRBV7-6 and TRBJ2-1, with D possibly TRBD2 on 6 matching bases. Germline V gene sequence: CDR1 SGHVS, CDR2 FNYEAQ. This CDR3 is built from 15 residues. V was pared by 2 bases and J by 0 bases, with 8 bases between. CDR3: CASSLRGNSYNEQFF. CDR3 nucleotide sequence: TGTGCCAGCAGCTTACGCGGGAACTCCTACAATGAGCAGTTCTTC.

The CDR3 coding sequence is TGTGCCAGCAGTCCCGAGACTAGCGGGACCTCCTACGAGCAGTACTTC. Its protein product is CASSPETSGTSYEQYF. The genes are TRBV28 and TRBJ2-7; TRBD2 matches 11 bases. The CDR3 sequence is 16 residues long. Germline V lookup: CDR1 MDHEN, CDR2 SYDVKM. J gave up 0 bases and V 5 bases, and 6 bases lay outside the gene matches.

This clone occurred once. The V gene is TRBV7-3, the J gene TRBJ2-1, with TRBD1 matching over 8 bases. Germline values: CDR1 SGHTA, CDR2 FQGTGA. Trimming took 3 bases from V and 7 from J; bases not matched to a gene: 5. CDR3 length: 14 amino acids. The CDR3 bases are TGTGCCAGCAGCTTCGGCGGGACAGGAAATGAGCAGTTCTTC. The encoded protein is CASSFGGTGNEQFF. Using reference TRBV7-3 and TRBJ2-1 for the parts outside the CDR3, the full variable domain is GAGVSQTPSNKVTEKGKYVELRCDPISGHTALYWYRQSLGQGPEFLIYFQGTGAADDSGLPNDRFFAVRPEGSVSTLKIQRTERGDSAVYLCASSFGGTGNEQFFGPGTRLTVL.

CDR3: CASSQHRDGYNSPLHF. The DNA of the CDR3 is TGTGCCAGCAGCCAGCACCGGGACGGCTATAATTCACCCCTCCACTTT. The chain recombines TRBV14 with TRBJ1-6; perhaps TRBD1 as D (5 bases). V gave up 3 bases and J gave up 3 bases, with 12 bases separating them. The V gene's germline CDR1 is SGHDN and CDR2 FVKESK. The CDR3 is made up of 16 amino acids.

The J gene is TRBJ2-2, the V gene TRBV2, with D unresolved. Trimming removed 0 bases from V and 3 bases from J, with 8 bases in between. CDR1 and CDR2 (germline): SNHLY, FYNNEI. CDR3 length: 15 residues. The CDR3, as DNA: TGTGCCAGCAGTGAAGCTGGAAGGTACACCGGGGAGCTGTTTTTT. Amino acid sequence: CASSEAGRYTGELFF.

On this clone: At one boundary the junction diverges from the germline segment, which might be a read error. The CDR3 DNA follows: TGTGCCAGCAGCCAAGATTTCCAGACAGGTTGGAGCTTC. Encoded protein: CASSQDFQTGWSF. The rearrangement links TRBV14 to TRBJ2-7; D is perhaps TRBD1 (6 bases). The CDR3 has 13 amino acids. Looked up from germline, CDR1 is SGHDN and CDR2 is FVKESK.

J is TRBJ1-1 and V is TRBV28; the D gene is possibly TRBD1 (5 bases). Germline V gene lookup returns CDR1 MDHEN and CDR2 SYDVKM. With 4 bases removed from V and 3 bases from J, the gap between germline ends came to 9 bases. The CDR3 covers 13 residues. CDR3 amino acids: CASSSVGDTEAFF. CDR3 bases: TGTGCCAGCAGTTCTGTGGGGGACACTGAAGCTTTCTTT.

The rearrangement joins TRBV11-2 to TRBJ2-1; D uncertain. The CDR3 is made up of 13 amino acids. V lost 3 bases and J 4 bases, leaving 7 bases between the germline ends. Looked up from germline, CDR1 is SGHAT and CDR2 is FQNNGV. The CDR3 sequence is CASSLAHYNEQFF. In nucleotides, the CDR3 is TGTGCCAGCAGCTTGGCCCATTACAATGAGCAGTTCTTC.

The rearrangement uses TRBV28 and TRBJ1-4, with D unresolved. The CDR3 has 14 amino acids. Trimming took 7 bases from V and 2 from J, leaving 11 bases between them. CDR1 is MDHEN and CDR2 is SYDVKM in the germline V gene. This CDR3 is CASTFGRTNEKLFF. DNA for the CDR3: TGTGCCAGCACCTTCGGTAGGACTAATGAAAAACTGTTTTTT.

The genes are TRBV18 and TRBJ2-2; the D gene is possibly TRBD1 (6 bases). The CDR3 length is 15 residues. Germline assignment: CDR1 KGHSH and CDR2 LQKENI. V was shortened by 3 bases and J by 3 bases, with 11 bases between the two germline ends. CDR3 sequence reads: CASSPGDTYTGELFF. CDR3 nucleotide sequence: TGTGCCAGCTCACCGGGGGACACATACACCGGGGAGCTGTTTTTT.

This clone has only a few counts. This rearrangement joins TRBV4-2 to TRBJ1-2, with 10 bases aligning to TRBD1. This CDR3 contains 17 residues. With 1 base clipped from V and 1 base from J, the junction kept 6 bases outside the gene matches. Germline values: CDR1 LGHNA, CDR2 YNFKEQ. In DNA form, the CDR3 reads TGTGCCAGCAGCCAAGGTTCGGGACAGGGGAGTAACTATGGCTACACCTTC. Its protein product is CASSQGSGQGSNYGYTF.

The gene calls are TRBV5-1 and TRBJ1-5; D unresolved. This CDR3 has 15 residues. Germline assignment: CDR1 SGHRS and CDR2 YFSETQ. V was pared by 6 bases and J by 0 bases, with 13 bases between. The CDR3 DNA sequence: TGCGCCAGCACAACAGTTCCCGATAGCAATCAGCCCCAGCATTTT. It codes for CASTTVPDSNQPQHF.

V and J are TRBV13 and TRBJ2-1; 14 bases map to TRBD2. From germline, CDR1 is PRHDT and CDR2 FYEKMQ (reference sequence). J was trimmed by 8 bases and V by 5 bases; bases with no gene match: 5. The CDR3 spans 15 residues. The CDR3 nucleotides read TGTGCCAGCAGCCCCAGGACTAGCGGGAGGTATGAGCAGTTCTTC. Translated, it gives CASSPRTSGRYEQFF. Using reference TRBV13 and TRBJ2-1 for the parts outside the CDR3, the full variable domain is AAGVIQSPRHLIKEKRETATLKCYPIPRHDTVYWYQQGPGQDPQFLISFYEKMQSDKGSIPDRFSAQQFSDYHSELNMSSLELGDSALYFCASSPRTSGRYEQFFGPGTRLTVL.

The rearrangement uses TRBV27 and TRBJ2-7; TRBD2 agrees at 7 bases. V lost 2 bases and J lost 7; bases outside the gene matches: 2. The CDR3 runs 12 residues. Germline V gives CDR1 MNHEY, CDR2 SMNVEV (reference sequence). The CDR3 spells CASSLAGEEQYF. The DNA of the CDR3 is TGTGCCAGCAGTTTAGCGGGAGAAGAGCAGTACTTC.

This clone was found once. V gene TRBV30 combines with J gene TRBJ2-3, with 16 bases that match TRBD2. V was clipped by 2 bases and J by 6 bases; unmatched bases: 2. Germline CDR1 is GTSNPN and CDR2 is SVGIG (reference sequence). The CDR3 runs to 15 residues. The CDR3 DNA reads TGTGCCTGGAGTAAGGGACTAGCGGGAGGGGATACGCAGTATTTT. As protein: CAWSKGLAGGDTQYF.